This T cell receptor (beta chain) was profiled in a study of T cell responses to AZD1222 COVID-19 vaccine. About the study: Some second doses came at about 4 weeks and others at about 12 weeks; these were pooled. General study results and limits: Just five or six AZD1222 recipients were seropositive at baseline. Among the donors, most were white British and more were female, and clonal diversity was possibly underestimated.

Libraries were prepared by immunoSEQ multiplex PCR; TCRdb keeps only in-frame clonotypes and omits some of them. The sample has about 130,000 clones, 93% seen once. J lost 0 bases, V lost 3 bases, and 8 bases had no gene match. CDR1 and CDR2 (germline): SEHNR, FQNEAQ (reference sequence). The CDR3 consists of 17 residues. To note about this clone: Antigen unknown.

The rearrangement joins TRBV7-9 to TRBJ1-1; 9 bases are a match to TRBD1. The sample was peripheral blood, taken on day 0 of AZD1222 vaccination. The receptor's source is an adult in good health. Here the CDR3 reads CASSFPGQGSMNTEAFF. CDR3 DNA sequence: TGTGCCAGCAGCTTTCCGGGACAGGGTTCGATGAACACTGAAGCTTTCTTT.